Listed below are T cell receptor beta chains from one sample, sequenced in a study of control samples from healthy donors and cancer patients. Using immunoSEQ multiplex PCR, the repertoire was profiled, and TCRdb retains in-frame clones only, with some absent. Among 100,000 to 150,000 clones listed, around 87% were seen once. The sequenced sample consisted of blood. The origin of the receptors is a man aged 55 to 70 in good health. The CDR3 runs from the conserved cysteine through the conserved F or W. D genes are given only for firm matches.

CDR3aa: CASSQGLWGVGRGRNYGYTF
j_gene: TRBJ1-2
v_gene: TRBV4-1
d_gene: TRBD1

CDR3aa: CASSPRPGLVYDTQYF
j_gene: TRBJ2-3
v_gene: TRBV11-1
d_gene: TRBD2

CDR3aa: CASSVVSADPNYGYTF
j_gene: TRBJ1-2
v_gene: TRBV9
d_gene: -

CDR3aa: CASSLGQDYNSPLHF
j_gene: TRBJ1-6
v_gene: TRBV13
d_gene: -

CDR3aa: CASKGQAYGSTEAFF
j_gene: TRBJ1-1
v_gene: TRBV28
d_gene: TRBD1

CDR3aa: CASSARQGRSEKLFF
j_gene: TRBJ1-4
v_gene: TRBV19
d_gene: TRBD1

CDR3aa: CASSYNGNTIYF
j_gene: TRBJ1-3
v_gene: TRBV7-2
d_gene: -

CDR3aa: CASSTGGMNTGELFF
j_gene: TRBJ2-2
v_gene: TRBV28
d_gene: TRBD1

CDR3aa: CASSLGPWDTEAFF
j_gene: TRBJ1-1
v_gene: TRBV19
d_gene: -

CDR3aa: CAWSFGGTEAFF
j_gene: TRBJ1-1
v_gene: TRBV30
d_gene: -

CDR3aa: CAISSGTAGTGELFF
j_gene: TRBJ2-2
v_gene: TRBV10-3
d_gene: -

CDR3aa: CASRSRQGAQTEAFF
j_gene: TRBJ1-1
v_gene: TRBV6-6
d_gene: TRBD1

CDR3aa: CASSKGARDEQYF
j_gene: TRBJ2-7
v_gene: TRBV21-1
d_gene: -

CDR3aa: CASSPRTGLPQHF
j_gene: TRBJ1-5
v_gene: TRBV27
d_gene: TRBD1

CDR3aa: CASSPGLTNYGYTF
j_gene: TRBJ1-2
v_gene: TRBV19
d_gene: -

CDR3aa: CASSLRVHTEAFF
j_gene: TRBJ1-1
v_gene: TRBV13
d_gene: -

CDR3aa: CASSQTRDSYYGYTF
j_gene: TRBJ1-2
v_gene: TRBV4-1
d_gene: TRBD1

CDR3aa: CASSSRGQSRNEQFF
j_gene: TRBJ2-1
v_gene: TRBV7-9
d_gene: -

CDR3aa: CASRAGSFLGNTIYF
j_gene: TRBJ1-3
v_gene: TRBV6-5
d_gene: -

CDR3aa: CASSPGVDGNTIYF
j_gene: TRBJ1-3
v_gene: TRBV7-9
d_gene: -

CDR3aa: CASTPGQVSYSPLHF
j_gene: TRBJ1-6
v_gene: TRBV6-5
d_gene: TRBD1

CDR3aa: CASSAMAGGRNEQFF
j_gene: TRBJ2-1
v_gene: TRBV2
d_gene: TRBD1

CDR3aa: CASSYSTTGELFF
j_gene: TRBJ2-2
v_gene: TRBV6-6
d_gene: -

CDR3aa: CASSPLRSSYEQYF
j_gene: TRBJ2-7
v_gene: TRBV27
d_gene: -

CDR3aa: CASSPNANRAAFF
j_gene: TRBJ1-1
v_gene: TRBV5-6
d_gene: -

CDR3aa: CASSPVDPGTHEQYF
j_gene: TRBJ2-7
v_gene: TRBV5-1
d_gene: -

CDR3aa: CASEKMLGNYGYTF
j_gene: TRBJ1-2
v_gene: TRBV28
d_gene: -

CDR3aa: CASSSSGGAGEQYF
j_gene: TRBJ2-7
v_gene: TRBV28
d_gene: TRBD2

CDR3aa: CATSFGESGEKLFF
j_gene: TRBJ1-4
v_gene: TRBV24-1
d_gene: -

CDR3aa: CASSPTGNMMNTEAFF
j_gene: TRBJ1-1
v_gene: TRBV28
d_gene: -

CDR3aa: CATAFRGVSRNTIYF
j_gene: TRBJ1-3
v_gene: TRBV28
d_gene: -

CDR3aa: CASSRTGGTDTQYF
j_gene: TRBJ2-3
v_gene: TRBV25-1
d_gene: TRBD1

CDR3aa: CASSQGGGTTYNEQFF
j_gene: TRBJ2-1
v_gene: TRBV4-2
d_gene: -

CDR3aa: CASSLWGASYEQYF
j_gene: TRBJ2-7
v_gene: TRBV27
d_gene: -

CDR3aa: CASSYRATNYGYTF
j_gene: TRBJ1-2
v_gene: TRBV6-6
d_gene: -

CDR3aa: CAINWGTGVVGYTF
j_gene: TRBJ1-2
v_gene: TRBV10-3
d_gene: TRBD1

CDR3aa: CASSQDSGANQPQHF
j_gene: TRBJ1-5
v_gene: TRBV6-5
d_gene: -

CDR3aa: CASSAGGSSYNEQFF
j_gene: TRBJ2-1
v_gene: TRBV28
d_gene: TRBD2

CDR3aa: CASSYGASGANVLTF
j_gene: TRBJ2-6
v_gene: TRBV28
d_gene: -

CDR3aa: CASSLTGSGSSTDTQYF
j_gene: TRBJ2-3
v_gene: TRBV7-3
d_gene: -

CDR3aa: CASSRDRDGNQPQHF
j_gene: TRBJ1-5
v_gene: TRBV5-6
d_gene: TRBD1

CDR3aa: CASSPQYLDTQYF
j_gene: TRBJ2-3
v_gene: TRBV7-3
d_gene: -

CDR3aa: CASSLWATDTQYF
j_gene: TRBJ2-3
v_gene: TRBV5-5
d_gene: -

CDR3aa: CASSYVRTGSYNQPQHF
j_gene: TRBJ1-5
v_gene: TRBV6-2/TRBV6-3
d_gene: TRBD1